This T cell receptor (beta chain) is drawn from a study of blood T cell repertoires in COVID-19. On the study more broadly: From the United States, Italy and Spain came samples of acute and convalescent COVID-19. Sample material is recorded as cDNA or gDNA derived from T cells, B-cell-depleted T cells, or PBMCs.

Germline CDR1 and CDR2: SGHTA and FQGTGA. Trimming took off 1 base at V and 1 base at J, with 19 bases between the two ends. The CDR3 has 18 amino acids. While infection was still active, Seattle patients were enrolled and then followed longitudinally. Per the original data handling: Amplification of reference gene primers was used by the study to estimate nucleated cell counts. Profiled with immunoSEQ multiplex PCR; TCRdb holds only in-frame clones, not every one. That table furnishes V, J and clone size, whereas the DNA furnished D and trimming. The table records about 200,000 clones, about 88% of them present only once.

The V gene is TRBV7-3, the J gene TRBJ1-1; D uncertain. The sequenced sample consisted of peripheral blood. This receptor was obtained from a man over 45 with COVID-19, enrolled during active disease. DNA of the CDR3: TGTGCCAGCAGCTTAAACGATCGCTTTCGGGTTCCGAACACTGAAGCTTTCTTT. Translating it yields CASSLNDRFRVPNTEAFF.